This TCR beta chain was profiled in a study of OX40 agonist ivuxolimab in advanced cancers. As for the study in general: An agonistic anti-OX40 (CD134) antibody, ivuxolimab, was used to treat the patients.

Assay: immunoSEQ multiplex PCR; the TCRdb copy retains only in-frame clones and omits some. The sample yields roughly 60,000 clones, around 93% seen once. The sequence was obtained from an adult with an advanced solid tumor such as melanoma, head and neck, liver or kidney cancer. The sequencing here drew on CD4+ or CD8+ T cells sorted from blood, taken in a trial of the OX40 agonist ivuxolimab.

CDR3 coding DNA: TGTGCCAGCAGACGCGGGGCGACCAATGAGCAGTTCTTC. Encoded protein: CASRRGATNEQFF. The rearrangement uses TRBV13 and TRBJ2-1; TRBD2 might be the D (6 bases). The CDR3 consists of 13 residues. Germline CDR1 and CDR2: PRHDT and FYEKMQ (reference sequence). The V end lost 6 bases, the J end lost 6 bases, and 12 bases lay between the germline ends. The entire variable domain, with the rest obtained from reference TRBV13 and TRBJ2-1, is as follows: AAGVIQSPRHLIKEKRETATLKCYPIPRHDTVYWYQQGPGQDPQFLISFYEKMQSDKGSIPDRFSAQQFSDYHSELNMSSLELGDSALYFCASRRGATNEQFFGPGTRLTVL.